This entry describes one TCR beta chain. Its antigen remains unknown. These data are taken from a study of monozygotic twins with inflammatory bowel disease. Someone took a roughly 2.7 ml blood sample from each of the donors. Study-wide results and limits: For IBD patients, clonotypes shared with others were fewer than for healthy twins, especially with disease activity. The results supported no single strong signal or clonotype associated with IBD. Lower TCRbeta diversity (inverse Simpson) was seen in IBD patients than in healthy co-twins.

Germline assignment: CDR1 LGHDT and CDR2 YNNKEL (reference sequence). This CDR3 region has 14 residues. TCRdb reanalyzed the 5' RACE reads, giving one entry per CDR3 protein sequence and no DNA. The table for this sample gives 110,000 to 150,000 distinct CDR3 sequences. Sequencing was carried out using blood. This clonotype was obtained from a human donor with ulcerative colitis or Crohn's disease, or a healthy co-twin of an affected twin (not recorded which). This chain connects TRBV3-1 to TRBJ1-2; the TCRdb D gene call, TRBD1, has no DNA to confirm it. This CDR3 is CASSPGTALYGYTF.